The 17 T cell receptor beta chains given below trace back to one sample, sequenced in a study of vaccination and CD4 T cells after COVID-19. Once obtained from cultured CD4+ T cells, the DNA was sequenced using the Oncomine TCR Beta short-read assay. TCRdb reprocessed the PCR reads via MiXCR and lists one record per CDR3 protein. The sample lists about 14,000 distinct CDR3 sequences; about 47% were seen once. Their target antigens are unknown. Treatment defined: roughly ten-day PBMC culture with coronavirus spike peptide pools or control peptides (ViraFEST assay). Specimen: CD4+ T cells from blood, cultured in vitro. The origin of the receptors is a human donor who had recovered from COVID-19.

The chain combines TRBV20-1 with TRBJ2-1; 7 bases are shared with TRBD2. The V gene's germline CDR1 is DFQATT and CDR2 SNEGSKA (reference sequence). The CDR3 totals 12 residues. Trimming cost V 3 bases and J 9 bases; bases outside gene matches: 5. The CDR3 nucleotides are TGCAGTGCTAGCGGGAGGTTGAGTGAGCAGTTCTTC. This gives the protein CSASGRLSEQFF.

This clonotype was seen more than once but under ten times. The chain recombines TRBV28 with TRBJ2-4; D gene ambiguous. V was clipped by 7 bases and J by 8 bases, with 18 bases between them. Germline V lookup: CDR1 MDHEN, CDR2 SYDVKM. This CDR3 has 14 residues. Here the CDR3 DNA reads TGTGCCAGCAACCACCCCCGGCAGCCCTACATTCAGTACTTC. Encoded protein: CASNHPRQPYIQYF. Filled out from reference TRBV28 and TRBJ2-4, the complete variable domain reads DVKVTQSSRYLVKRTGEKVFLECVQDMDHENMFWYRQDPGLGLRLIYFSYDVKMKEKGDIPEGYSVSREKKERFSLILESASTNQTSMYLCASNHPRQPYIQYFGAGTRLSVL.

The chain couples TRBV19 to TRBJ2-5, with D perhaps assigned TRBD1 or TRBD2 (5 bases each). Germline values: CDR1 LNHDA, CDR2 SQIVND (reference sequence). Trimming cost V 6 bases and J 2 bases, with 16 bases left between them. CDR3 length: 15 residues. CDR3 bases: TGTGCCAGTAGGTTCCGGGACGCCAATCAAGAGACCCAGTACTTC. As protein: CASRFRDANQETQYF.

The rearrangement uses TRBV28 and TRBJ2-3; 10 nucleotides match TRBD1. Unmatched junction bases numbered 6, after V lost 8 bases and J lost 7 bases. The CDR3 has 13 residues. The germline V gene has CDR1 MDHEN and CDR2 SYDVKM. The CDR3 bases are TGTGCCAGCCGGGACAGGGGCCGGCATACGCAGTATTTT. Translation gives CASRDRGRHTQYF.

This clonotype rates as large (0.1 to 1%). The chain employs TRBV25-1 and TRBJ1-2; D gene ambiguous. The CDR3 sequence is 14 residues long. CDR1 and CDR2 from the germline V gene are MGHDK and SYGVNS. V lost 4 bases and J 0 bases, leaving 9 bases between the germline ends. The CDR3 nucleotides read TGTGCCAGCAGTGTTGGAGGGACTAACTATGGCTACACCTTC. It encodes CASSVGGTNYGYTF.

The chain uses TRBV6-1 and TRBJ1-1; D is perhaps TRBD1 (6 bases). This CDR3 comprises 14 residues. With 7 bases removed from V and 0 bases from J, the gap between germline ends came to 12 bases. Germline V CDR1 and CDR2: MNHNS, SASEGT. The CDR3 loop reads CASNKGQLNTEAFF. CDR3 in DNA: TGTGCCAGCAATAAAGGACAGTTGAACACTGAAGCTTTCTTT.

The chain combines TRBV7-3 with TRBJ2-6, with 12 bases lining up with TRBD1. Germline CDR1 and CDR2: SGHTA and FQGTGA. V lost 5 bases, J lost 0 bases, and 5 bases stayed unmatched. The CDR3 sequence is 18 residues long. CDR3 residues: CASSRSGQGASGANVLTF. The CDR3 DNA sequence: TGTGCCAGCAGCCGGTCGGGACAGGGGGCCTCTGGGGCCAACGTCCTGACTTTC.

The V and J genes are TRBV20-1 and TRBJ2-5; 11 bases match TRBD2. Germline V gene lookup returns CDR1 DFQATT and CDR2 SNEGSKA (reference sequence). This CDR3 is 13 amino acids long. The junction had 5 bases not matched to a gene; V was cut back by 6 bases and J by 5 bases. The CDR3 loop is CSATSGRGETQYF. The CDR3 coding sequence is TGCAGTGCCACTAGCGGGAGAGGGGAGACCCAGTACTTC.

This clonotype appeared a few times. The chain has TRBV28 and TRBJ1-6; D possibly corresponds to TRBD1 (5 bases). Per germline, CDR1 MDHEN and CDR2 SYDVKM. This CDR3 has 14 amino acids. V shed 3 bases and J shed 7 bases, with 10 bases lying between them. The CDR3: CASSLWQGNSPLHF. CDR3 bases: TGTGCCAGCAGTTTGTGGCAGGGAAATTCACCCCTCCACTTT.

In this sample, this clonotype turned up a few times. The genes are TRBV7-2 and TRBJ1-5; D gene uncertain. The V gene lost 2 bases and the J gene lost 4 bases, with 15 bases spanning the gap. In germline, CDR1 is SGHTA, CDR2 FQGNSA. The CDR3 is made up of 16 amino acids. The CDR3 sequence is CASSLPGEGHNQPQHF. In DNA, the CDR3 is TGTGCCAGCAGCTTACCCGGGGAGGGCCATAATCAGCCCCAGCATTTT.

This clonotype is labeled large (0.1 to 1%). This rearrangement joins TRBV2 to TRBJ1-2; no definite D call. This CDR3 comprises 13 residues. Germline CDR1 is SNHLY and CDR2 is FYNNEI. V gave up 1 base and J gave up 3 bases, with 6 bases separating them. CDR3 sequence (DNA): TGTGCCAGCAGTGAAGAAAGGGACTATGGCTACACCTTC. Encoded protein: CASSEERDYGYTF.

The chain carries TRBV28 and TRBJ1-5; weak D call: TRBD1 (6 bases). CDR1 is MDHEN and CDR2 is SYDVKM in the germline V gene. Trimming removed 4 bases at V and 2 bases at J, with 9 bases between. There are 14 residues in the CDR3. CDR3: CASSWAGGNQPQHF. CDR3 nucleotides: TGTGCCAGCAGTTGGGCAGGGGGCAATCAGCCCCAGCATTTT.

V usage is TRBV2 and J usage is TRBJ1-3; D is ambiguous. This CDR3 contains 14 residues. V lost 7 bases, J lost 0 bases, and 10 bases lay in between. Per germline, CDR1 SNHLY and CDR2 FYNNEI. This chain's CDR3 is CASNREDSGNTIYF. The CDR3 DNA is TGTGCCAGCAATCGGGAAGACTCTGGAAACACCATATATTTT.

The chain joins TRBV5-1 to TRBJ1-2; unclear D gene. CDR1 is SGHRS and CDR2 is YFSETQ in the germline V gene. V was shortened by 1 base and J by 4 bases, with 5 bases between the two germline ends. This CDR3 has 12 amino acids. The CDR3, as DNA: TGCGCCAGCAGCTTGACGGGCTATGGCTACACCTTC. Protein product: CASSLTGYGYTF.

The chain recombines TRBV27 with TRBJ2-3, with D uncertain. The CDR3 is made up of 13 amino acids. Germline CDR1 MNHEY, CDR2 SMNVEV (reference sequence). Trimming took off 9 bases at V and 4 bases at J, with 14 bases between the two ends. The CDR3 DNA sequence: TGTGCCAGTCGCGGCCTAGGCCCAGATACGCAGTATTTT. Translating gives CASRGLGPDTQYF.

V gene TRBV10-1 combines with J gene TRBJ2-1, with D possibly matching TRBD2 (6 bases). Trimming pared 4 bases from V and 5 bases from J, leaving 9 bases between. This CDR3 region has 13 residues. CDR1 and CDR2 (germline): WNHNN, SYGVQD (reference sequence). This CDR3 is CASSVGLNNEQFF. CDR3 bases: TGCGCCAGCAGTGTTGGACTAAACAATGAGCAGTTCTTC.

This clonotype was observed a handful of times. This chain links TRBV6-1 with TRBJ1-5; 11 bases align to TRBD1. Per germline, CDR1 MNHNS and CDR2 SASEGT. Trimming cost V 5 bases and J 0 bases; bases outside gene matches: 6. The CDR3 loop spans 17 amino acids. The CDR3 DNA follows: TGTGCCAGCAGTCCCCGGGACAGGGGGAATAGCAATCAGCCCCAGCATTTT. Its translation is CASSPRDRGNSNQPQHF.